Listed below are T cell receptor beta chains from one sample, sequenced in a study of cytotoxic CD8 clonotypes in ibrutinib-treated CLL. Only in-frame clones appear in the TCRdb table, and some are missing; sequencing was by immunoSEQ multiplex PCR. The data contain roughly 250,000 clones, about three quarters of them singletons. The sequencing here drew on PBMCs, taken after 24 months of ibrutinib treatment. The receptors were gathered from a human donor with chronic lymphocytic leukemia. Both conserved end residues are part of each CDR3. Each record gives: D gene, V gene, J gene, clone size, CDR3 protein, CDR3 DNA. A D gene is named only where the DNA matches it firmly. Clone size is shown for a subset of rows, as once, few, many or a class of expanded clone.

TRBD2	TRBV28	TRBJ2-7	few	CAGQAGLASEQYF	TGTGCCGGGCAAGCGGGACTCGCGTCCGAGCAGTACTTC
NA	TRBV9	TRBJ2-3	NA	CASSSGHTTDTQYF	TGTGCCAGCAGTTCGGGACACACCACAGATACGCAGTATTTT
NA	TRBV29-1	TRBJ2-1	NA	CSGSASSYNEQFF	TGCAGCGGTTCGGCTAGCTCCTACAATGAGCAGTTCTTC
NA	TRBV19	TRBJ1-5	NA	CASSISLVEPQHF	TGTGCCAGTAGTATTTCTCTGGTGGAACCCCAGCATTTT
NA	TRBV6-5	TRBJ2-1	NA	CASSRPGGIYNEQFF	TGTGCCAGCAGTCGCCCCGGGGGTATCTACAATGAGCAGTTCTTC
TRBD1	TRBV30	TRBJ2-7	few	CASRDRAYEQYF	TGTGCCTCCCGGGACAGGGCCTACGAGCAGTACTTC
NA	TRBV25-1	TRBJ2-7	NA	CASSEDAWEGAYEQYF	TGTGCCAGCAGTGAAGACGCTTGGGAAGGTGCCTACGAGCAGTACTTC
NA	TRBV5-1	TRBJ2-7	NA	CASIGPRDYEQYF	TGCGCCAGCATCGGCCCTAGGGACTACGAGCAGTACTTC
NA	TRBV7-9	TRBJ2-7	NA	CASSPEVVAYEQYF	TGTGCCAGCAGCCCGGAGGTGGTAGCTTACGAGCAGTACTTC
TRBD1	TRBV28	TRBJ2-7	once	CASSTGTGYEQYF	TGTGCCAGCAGCACCGGGACAGGCTACGAGCAGTACTTC
NA	TRBV5-1	TRBJ1-1	NA	CASSSTGFGTEAFF	TGCGCCAGCAGTTCGACAGGTTTCGGCACTGAAGCTTTCTTT
NA	TRBV10-1	TRBJ2-7	NA	CASSDNYDEQYF	TGCGCCAGCAGTGATAATTATGACGAGCAGTACTTC
NA	TRBV6-6	TRBJ1-2	NA	CASSLETALTLYGYTF	TGTGCCAGCAGTTTAGAGACAGCCCTTACCCTTTATGGCTACACCTTC
NA	TRBV6-6	TRBJ1-2	few	CASRPSRGLDYGYTF	TGTGCCAGCAGGCCGTCCCGGGGGTTGGACTATGGCTACACCTTC
NA	TRBV29-1	TRBJ2-5	NA	CSVRSGDETQYF	TGCAGCGTCCGTTCGGGAGATGAGACCCAGTACTTC
NA	TRBV5-4	TRBJ2-3	NA	CASSFDRTQYF	TGTGCCAGCAGCTTCGACAGAACGCAGTATTTT
NA	TRBV6-6	TRBJ2-5	NA	CASSPFTGVRQETQYF	TGTGCCAGCAGTCCTTTTACCGGGGTTCGGCAAGAGACCCAGTACTTC
TRBD2	TRBV30	TRBJ2-1	NA	CAWSVGLLAGTHNEQFF	TGTGCCTGGAGTGTAGGCCTTTTAGCGGGAACCCACAATGAGCAGTTCTTC
NA	TRBV27	TRBJ2-7	NA	CASSFDGSKYEQYF	TGTGCCAGCAGTTTTGACGGGAGTAAGTACGAGCAGTACTTC
NA	TRBV29-1	TRBJ2-1	NA	CSVEPRAYNEQFF	TGCAGCGTTGAGCCCAGAGCTTACAATGAGCAGTTCTTC
TRBD1	TRBV10-3	TRBJ1-2	NA	CAIKGQGSGYTF	TGTGCCATCAAAGGACAGGGTAGTGGCTACACCTTC
TRBD1	TRBV6-5	TRBJ2-7	NA	CASSSDRVEQYF	TGTGCCAGCAGCTCAGACAGGGTCGAGCAGTACTTC
NA	TRBV11-2	TRBJ2-5	NA	CASSPSGGAGTQYF	TGTGCCAGCAGCCCTTCTGGGGGGGCGGGGACCCAGTACTTC
TRBD2	TRBV4-3	TRBJ2-7	NA	CASSQESAGGPTSYEQYF	TGCGCCAGCAGCCAAGAGTCAGCGGGAGGCCCCACCAGCTACGAGCAGTACTTC
NA	TRBV6-5	TRBJ2-4	few	CASSRQTGRENIQYF	TGTGCCAGCAGTCGCCAGACAGGGAGGGAAAACATTCAGTACTTC
NA	TRBV14	TRBJ2-5	NA	CASSQVVSREQTQYF	TGTGCCAGCAGCCAAGTTGTAAGCCGCGAGCAGACCCAGTACTTC
NA	TRBV5-1	TRBJ2-5	NA	CASSLALTVGGTQYF	TGCGCCAGCAGCTTGGCCTTGACAGTCGGTGGGACCCAGTACTTC
TRBD1	TRBV28	TRBJ1-1	few	CASILQGDTEAFF	TGTGCCAGCATCCTCCAGGGGGACACTGAAGCTTTCTTT
NA	TRBV4-3	TRBJ2-7	NA	CASSELEQGTYEQYF	TGCGCCAGCAGTGAATTAGAACAGGGAACCTACGAGCAGTACTTC
NA	TRBV19	TRBJ1-1	NA	CASSIQGYLLNTEAFF	TGTGCCAGTAGTATTCAGGGCTACCTATTGAACACTGAAGCTTTCTTT
NA	TRBV7-3	TRBJ2-1	NA	CASSLSGGESNEQFF	TGTGCCAGCAGCTTAAGTGGCGGGGAATCAAATGAGCAGTTCTTC
NA	TRBV18	TRBJ1-2	few	CASSPGEEGYGYTF	TGTGCCAGCTCACCAGGTGAAGAGGGGTATGGCTACACCTTC
NA	TRBV29-1	TRBJ2-7	NA	CSAKTEGGAYEQYF	TGCAGCGCAAAGACAGAAGGGGGAGCCTACGAGCAGTACTTC
TRBD1	TRBV9	TRBJ2-7	NA	CASSEAPGQGYEQYF	TGTGCCAGCAGCGAGGCCCCGGGACAGGGCTACGAGCAGTACTTC
NA	TRBV7-9	TRBJ1-1	NA	CASWGLNTEAFF	TGTGCCTCCTGGGGTCTGAACACTGAAGCTTTCTTT
TRBD1	TRBV9	TRBJ1-2	NA	CASSVLGTAYGYTF	TGTGCCAGCAGCGTCCTCGGGACAGCCTATGGCTACACCTTC
TRBD1	TRBV6-6	TRBJ1-2	NA	CASSPKGTGNYGYTF	TGTGCCAGCAGTCCTAAGGGGACAGGGAACTATGGCTACACCTTC
NA	TRBV9	TRBJ2-2	NA	CASSVVPGTGELFF	TGTGCCAGCAGCGTAGTTCCAGGAACCGGGGAGCTGTTTTTT
NA	TRBV19	TRBJ2-1	NA	CASSSLTGGQDNEQFF	TGTGCCAGTAGCTCCCTAACGGGCGGGCAAGACAATGAGCAGTTCTTC
NA	TRBV6-5	TRBJ2-7	NA	CASSSLVRFYEQYF	TGTGCCAGCAGTTCCCTGGTGCGGTTCTACGAGCAGTACTTC
NA	TRBV28	TRBJ2-7	NA	CASSSLLTYEQYF	TGTGCCAGCAGTTCCTTACTTACGTACGAGCAGTACTTC
TRBD2	TRBV29-1	TRBJ2-5	NA	CRGGTCLTYQETQYF	TGCAGGGGAGGGACCTGCTTAACTTACCAAGAGACCCAGTACTTC
NA	TRBV11-2	TRBJ2-3	few	CASSLTSKSTDTQYF	TGTGCCAGCAGCTTGACTTCTAAAAGCACAGATACGCAGTATTTT
NA	TRBV7-3	TRBJ2-2	NA	CASSFWGTGELFF	TGTGCCAGCAGCTTTTGGGGGACCGGGGAGCTGTTTTTT
NA	TRBV27	TRBJ2-6	few	CASSLLLASGANVLTF	TGTGCCAGCAGTCTCCTTCTAGCTTCTGGGGCCAACGTCCTGACTTTC
NA	TRBV6-5	TRBJ1-2	NA	CASSYSPGPYGYTF	TGTGCCAGCAGTTACTCTCCCGGGCCCTATGGCTACACCTTC
NA	TRBV6-5	TRBJ1-3	few	CASRTSGNTIYF	TGTGCCAGCAGGACCTCTGGAAACACCATATATTTT
NA	TRBV18	TRBJ2-1	NA	CASSPDRYNEQFF	TGTGCCAGCTCACCTGACAGATACAATGAGCAGTTCTTC
TRBD2	TRBV30	TRBJ2-7	NA	CAWSAGTSGGYEQYF	TGTGCCTGGAGTGCAGGGACTAGCGGAGGCTACGAGCAGTACTTC
NA	TRBV27	TRBJ1-5	NA	CASGGGGQPQHF	TGTGCCAGCGGCGGGGGGGGACAGCCCCAGCATTTT
NA	TRBV7-6	TRBJ2-1	NA	CASSFLDEQFF	TGTGCCAGCAGCTTCCTAGATGAGCAGTTCTTC
TRBD1	TRBV28	TRBJ2-7	NA	CASSTEGTDSYEQYF	TGTGCCAGCAGTACCGAAGGGACAGATTCCTACGAGCAGTACTTC
TRBD1	TRBV9	TRBJ2-1	NA	CASSVWTGFHNEQFF	TGTGCCAGCAGCGTATGGACAGGGTTCCACAATGAGCAGTTCTTC
NA	TRBV14	TRBJ2-7	few	CASSQATSLSYEQYF	TGTGCCAGCAGCCAAGCCACTAGCCTTTCCTACGAGCAGTACTTC
NA	TRBV6-5	TRBJ2-7	NA	CASSYPQYEQYF	TGTGCCAGCAGTTACCCCCAGTACGAGCAGTACTTC